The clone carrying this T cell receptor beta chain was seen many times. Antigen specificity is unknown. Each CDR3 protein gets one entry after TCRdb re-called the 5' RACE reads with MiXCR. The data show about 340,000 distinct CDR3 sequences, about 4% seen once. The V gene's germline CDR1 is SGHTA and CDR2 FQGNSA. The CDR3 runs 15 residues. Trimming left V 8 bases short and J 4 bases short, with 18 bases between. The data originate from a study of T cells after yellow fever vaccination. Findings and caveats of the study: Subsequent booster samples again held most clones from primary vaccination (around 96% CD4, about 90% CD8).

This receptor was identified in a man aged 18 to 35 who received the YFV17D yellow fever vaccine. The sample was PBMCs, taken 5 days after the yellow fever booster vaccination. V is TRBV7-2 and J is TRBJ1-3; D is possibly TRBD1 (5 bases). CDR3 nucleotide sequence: TGTGCCAGCCACACGATCGGGGCGGGCGGAAACACCATATATTTT. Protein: CASHTIGAGGNTIYF.